This TCR beta chain was captured by sequencing in a study of cytomegalovirus exposure and HLA in healthy donors. The V gene lost 3 bases and the J gene lost 4 bases, with 9 bases spanning the gap. Germline CDR1 GTSNPN, CDR2 SVGIG (reference sequence). This CDR3 is built from 12 residues. Some clones are missing from TCRdb's copy, which holds only in-frame ones; the method was immunoSEQ multiplex PCR. The profile shows 150,000 to 200,000 clones, 86% of them singletons. The chain couples TRBV30 to TRBJ2-5; D is possibly TRBD2 (6 bases). The source material was PBMCs. The sequence came from a man younger than 30 in good health and CMV-seropositive. The CDR3 sequence: CAWRGGGETQYF. The CDR3 DNA is TGTGCCTGGAGGGGGGGTGGAGAGACCCAGTACTTC.